This T cell receptor (beta chain) came from a study of blood T cell repertoires in COVID-19. The overall study: Italy, Spain and the United States were the sources of the convalescent and acute COVID-19 samples. T cells, B-cell-depleted T cells, or PBMCs supplied cDNA or gDNA.

The V gene's germline CDR1 is ENHRY and CDR2 SYGVKD. Trimming took 3 bases from V and 1 from J, leaving 13 bases between them. This CDR3 spans 15 amino acids. Authors' data handling: Reference gene primer amplification gave nucleated cell count estimates. Data came from immunoSEQ multiplex PCR; TCRdb stores just in-frame clones and leaves some out. D and trimming come from the DNA, and the V and J calls and clone size come from that table. The sample gives 200,000 to 300,000 clones, about four fifths of which show up once; about 3.2% is in the top ten. The sequenced sample consisted of peripheral blood. The chain couples TRBV10-3 to TRBJ2-7, with D maybe TRBD1 (6 bases). This TCR came from a woman under 30 with acute or convalescent COVID-19. The CDR3 loop reads CAISDSTTGSYEQYF. Written as DNA, the CDR3 is TGTGCCATCAGTGACTCGACAACAGGGTCCTACGAGCAGTACTTC.